This is a list of T cell receptor beta chains from one sample in a study of blood T cell repertoires in COVID-19. Using immunoSEQ multiplex PCR, the repertoire was profiled, and TCRdb retains in-frame clones only, with some absent. The data show over 110,000 clones, roughly 88% seen once. Sample: peripheral blood. The receptor source for this set is a man in his sixties or seventies with acute or convalescent COVID-19. Each CDR3 is given with its conserved first and last residue. D genes are given only for firm matches. The size entry is marked missing in some rows and otherwise reads once, few, many or a size class.

TRBJ1-5	NA	TRBV12-3/TRBV12-4	NA	CASSQGSNQPQHF	TGTGCCAGCAGCCAGGGAAGCAATCAGCCCCAGCATTTT
TRBJ1-3	once	TRBV18	NA	CASSPDSYGNTIYF	TGTGCCAGCTCACCCGACAGTTACGGAAACACCATATATTTT
TRBJ2-3	NA	TRBV25-1	TRBD2	CASSGAGGPDTQYF	TGTGCCAGCAGTGGAGCGGGGGGTCCAGATACGCAGTATTTT
TRBJ1-2	NA	TRBV3-1/TRBV3-2	TRBD1	CASSPRTGVDGGYTF	TGTGCCAGCAGCCCTAGGACAGGGGTAGATGGGGGCTACACCTTC
TRBJ1-1	NA	TRBV5-1	NA	CASSLTLVNTEAFF	TGCGCCAGCAGCTTGACCCTAGTGAACACTGAAGCTTTCTTT
TRBJ1-6	once	TRBV5-1	NA	CASSFGDRGSSYNSPLHF	TGCGCCAGCAGCTTTGGGGATCGAGGGAGCTCCTATAATTCACCCCTCCACTTT
TRBJ2-1	NA	TRBV19	TRBD1	CASTPRRTGAWNEQFF	TGTGCCAGTACCCCGAGGCGGACAGGGGCCTGGAATGAGCAGTTCTTC
TRBJ2-7	once	TRBV10-2	TRBD1	CASSVPTGGSYEQYF	TGCGCCAGCAGTGTCCCGACAGGGGGCTCCTACGAGCAGTACTTC
TRBJ1-2	once	TRBV15	TRBD1	CATSAGTALNYGYTF	TGTGCCACCAGCGCCGGGACAGCCCTTAACTATGGCTACACCTTC
TRBJ2-1	NA	TRBV7-6	TRBD2	CASSKGLAGGRDEQFF	TGTGCCAGCAGCAAGGGACTAGCGGGGGGGCGGGATGAGCAGTTCTTC
TRBJ2-5	once	TRBV11-3	TRBD1	CASSFGTGETQYF	TGTGCCAGCAGCTTTGGGACAGGGGAGACCCAGTACTTC
TRBJ1-1	NA	TRBV19	NA	CASSLRPRREAFF	TGTGCCAGTAGTCTCCGACCCCGGAGGGAAGCTTTCTTT
TRBJ2-1	NA	TRBV19	TRBD2	CASSIDSGTSGRHNEQFF	TGTGCCAGTAGTATAGATTCCGGGACTAGCGGGAGACACAATGAGCAGTTCTTC
TRBJ2-5	NA	TRBV30	NA	CAWGKNQETQYF	TGTGCCTGGGGTAAAAACCAAGAGACCCAGTACTTC
TRBJ1-2	NA	TRBV5-6	TRBD1	CASSSGQRYYGYTF	TGTGCCAGCAGCTCGGGACAGCGTTACTATGGCTACACCTTC
TRBJ1-2	NA	TRBV18	NA	CASSPPGRVNYGYTF	TGTGCCAGCTCACCACCGGGCAGGGTTAACTATGGCTACACCTTC
TRBJ1-2	NA	TRBV3-1/TRBV3-2	NA	CASSQVSQTYGYTF	TGTGCCAGCAGCCAAGTTTCACAGACCTATGGCTACACCTTC
TRBJ1-6	NA	TRBV2	TRBD1	CASRTGPNSPLHF	TGTGCCAGCCGGACAGGGCCTAATTCACCCCTCCACTTT
TRBJ2-7	NA	TRBV5-1	TRBD1	CASSWGQAAGNEQYF	TGCGCCAGCAGCTGGGGACAGGCTGCGGGGAACGAGCAGTACTTC
TRBJ1-1	NA	TRBV5-4	NA	CASSLGYGAEDTEAFF	TGTGCCAGCAGCTTGGGATATGGGGCAGAGGACACTGAAGCTTTCTTT
TRBJ1-2	NA	TRBV12-3/TRBV12-4	TRBD1	CASRTGENGYTF	TGTGCCAGTCGTACAGGGGAGAATGGCTACACCTTC
TRBJ1-2	NA	TRBV19	TRBD1	CASSFRQGADGYTF	TGTGCCAGTAGTTTCCGACAGGGGGCGGATGGCTACACCTTC
TRBJ2-7	NA	TRBV15	TRBD2	CATLAGGAESYEQYF	TGTGCCACCCTTGCCGGGGGGGCAGAATCCTACGAGCAGTACTTC
TRBJ2-1	once	TRBV7-2	NA	CASSTEVGYNEQFF	TGTGCCAGCAGCACCGAGGTAGGCTACAATGAGCAGTTCTTC
TRBJ2-7	NA	TRBV5-6	TRBD1	CASSLVGQGFGEQYF	TGTGCCAGCAGCTTGGTGGGACAGGGATTCGGCGAGCAGTACTTC
TRBJ1-5	once	TRBV6-5	NA	CASRQYSNQPQHF	TGTGCCAGCAGGCAGTATAGCAATCAGCCCCAGCATTTT
TRBJ1-1	NA	TRBV10-3	NA	CAIEGGNTEAFF	TGTGCCATCGAGGGAGGGAACACTGAAGCTTTCTTT
TRBJ1-5	NA	TRBV5-7	NA	CASSSSGQPPGQPQHF	TGTGCCAGCAGCTCTTCAGGGCAGCCCCCGGGTCAGCCCCAGCATTTT
TRBJ1-5	once	TRBV28	NA	CASNSNQPQHF	TGTGCCAGTAATAGCAATCAGCCCCAGCATTTT